This T cell receptor (beta chain) was retrieved from a study of T-cell memory formation after mild COVID-19 (dated by TCRdb to the early 2020s). Some background on the complete study: Most TCR sequence clusters were specific to one of the two donors. T-cell clones expanding and contracting after mild COVID-19 in a couple of donors were tracked by longitudinal TCRalpha and TCRbeta repertoire sequencing. The cohort comprised two young, previously healthy adult volunteers, one female and one male.

Overall study results and their limits: Some responding clones were detected in pre-infection memory, which suggested that pre-existing cross-reactive memory T cells had joined the SARS-CoV-2 response. Contracting CD4+ clones turned up mainly in the CM and EM memory subsets, whereas EMRA was where CD8+ clones were enriched. SARS-CoV-2 specificity was not confirmed for the second-wave clones peaking on day 37. The study included only a couple of mild cases, and larger cohorts that include severe cases with pre-infection samples were judged to be necessary. Clones contracting from day 15 to 85 had balanced CD4/CD8 phenotypes, while a second wave expanding from day 15 to 37 was biased towards CD4+.

The sequencing machine was an Illumina NovaSeq 6000. TCRalpha and TCRbeta cDNA libraries were built by 5'RACE with constant-segment primers, adding sample barcodes and unique molecular identifiers. RNA was extracted from every sample with Trizol reagent. The libraries were amplified in two PCR steps, and the second step added a second sample barcode and Illumina TruSeq adapters. The libraries were sequenced on an Illumina NovaSeq using 2 x 150 bp paired-end reads. The authors processed their data as follows. Demultiplexing of reads and collapsing into UMI-guided consensus sequences were performed with migec v1.2.7. With mixcr v2.1.11, UMI consensuses were aligned to TRA and TRB V and J templates and assembled into clonotypes. A clonotype was counted as expanded or contracted only if both edgeR and NoisET called the change significant, with noise models trained on biological replicates. edgeR calls used a false discovery rate-adjusted p below 0.01 and a log2 fold-change threshold of 1. PCA with hierarchical clustering of max-normalized trajectories of the 1000 most abundant clonotypes was used as exploratory dynamics analysis. Separately sequenced CD4+ and CD8+ repertoires were used to assign the CD4 or CD8 phenotype of responding clones. TCRdb cleaned the public reads at Q25 with fastp, built clones with MiXCR and kept in-frame beta chains. Rows are unified per CDR3 protein, each entry keeping the most common DNA and genes. For this entry, the V and J calls and clone size follow TCRdb and not the study's own pipeline. Counted in this sample were around 320,000 distinct CDR3 sequences; around 27% of them appeared once. In total, the top ten clones hold 13% of the sample.

Regarding this clonotype: Its antigen has not been determined. The sample holds no much larger clone one base away, and base qualities are not on file.

PBMCs were isolated by Ficoll-Paque density gradient centrifugation. CDR1 MNHEY and CDR2 SVGAGI were looked up in the germline V gene. V and J are truncated by 6 bases and 5 bases respectively, leaving an intervening sequence of 14 bases. The CDR3 starts with the cysteine, ends with the phenylalanine, and has 14 residues. The DNA shown is the 42-base CDR3, in frame from base 1. The V gene is TRBV6-5 and the J gene is TRBJ1-5, with TRBD1 as a weak D call on 5 bases. The sequence derives from an adult woman who had mild COVID-19 (a few samples of this study predate the infection). The sample titles of this study are shuffled in the database, so cell type and time point are left out; the donor was told from shared clones. The specimen was PBMCs or a T cell subset sorted from them (not recorded which). The sequence in DNA is TGTGCCAGCAGCGTCGGGGGGAGGGATCAGCCCCAGCATTTT. It codes for CASSVGGRDQPQHF.